Listed below are T cell receptor beta chains from one sample, sequenced in a study of T cells after yellow fever vaccination. Each CDR3 protein is one row after TCRdb ran MiXCR on the 5' RACE reads. The table shows some 250,000 distinct CDR3 sequences, with about 7% occurring only once. The sample in question was CD4+ T cells sorted from PBMCs, obtained 15 days after the yellow fever booster vaccination. Receptors originate from a man aged 25 to 40 who received the YFV17D yellow fever vaccine. CDR3s include the opening cysteine and the closing phenylalanine or tryptophan. A D gene is named only where the DNA matches it firmly. Size values are once, few and many counts, or a class for expanded clones, and some rows have none.

v_gene	j_gene	d_gene	abundance	CDR3aa	CDR3nt
TRBV5-1	TRBJ2-7	NA	NA	CASSVAAGAASPYEQYF	TGCGCCAGCAGCGTAGCAGCAGGGGCTGCGAGCCCCTACGAGCAGTACTTC
TRBV7-2	TRBJ2-5	NA	many	CASSSRIQETQYF	TGTGCCAGCAGCTCGCGGATACAAGAGACCCAGTACTTC
TRBV4-2	TRBJ2-1	TRBD2	few	CASSPTSGASGSYNEQFF	TGTGCCAGCAGCCCAACTAGCGGGGCGTCTGGCTCCTACAATGAGCAGTTCTTC
TRBV20-1	TRBJ2-6	TRBD2	many	CSAREGPGGGANVLTF	TGCAGTGCTAGAGAAGGGCCGGGAGGTGGGGCCAACGTCCTGACTTTC
TRBV19	TRBJ2-5	NA	few	CASSIWGETQYF	TGTGCCAGTAGTATTTGGGGAGAGACCCAGTACTTC
TRBV6-5	TRBJ1-3	NA	many	CASLSPGNTIYF	TGTGCCAGCCTTAGTCCGGGAAACACCATATATTTT
TRBV5-1	TRBJ1-1	TRBD1	few	CASSLETGSTEAFF	TGCGCCAGCAGCTTGGAGACAGGGAGCACTGAAGCTTTCTTT
TRBV11-1	TRBJ2-2	TRBD2	many	CASSLLLVTSGSTGELFF	TGTGCCAGCAGCTTACTGTTGGTTACTAGCGGGAGCACCGGGGAGCTGTTTTTT
TRBV28	TRBJ1-5	TRBD1	NA	CASDRGSGGSQPQHF	TGTGCCAGTGATAGGGGGTCAGGGGGTTCGCAGCCCCAGCATTTT
TRBV24-1	TRBJ1-5	NA	NA	CATSDPTANSNQPQHF	TGTGCCACCAGTGATCCTACAGCTAATAGCAATCAGCCCCAGCATTTT
TRBV20-1	TRBJ1-1	NA	NA	CSARDQGRANTEAFF	TGCAGTGCTAGAGATCAGGGCAGGGCGAACACTGAAGCTTTCTTT
TRBV7-9	TRBJ2-1	NA	NA	CASSPDFLRSYNEQFF	TGTGCCAGCAGCCCAGACTTCCTGAGATCCTACAATGAGCAGTTCTTC
TRBV20-1	TRBJ2-5	NA	NA	CSARNMRETQYF	TGCAGTGCTAGAAATATGCGGGAGACCCAGTACTTC
TRBV29-1	TRBJ2-1	NA	few	CSVVGNRDRFF	TGCAGCGTTGTAGGGAACAGGGATCGGTTCTTC
TRBV18	TRBJ2-3	NA	few	CASSVSPGLNTQYF	TGTGCCAGCTCAGTAAGCCCGGGACTCAATACGCAGTATTTT
TRBV20-1	TRBJ1-2	NA	many	CSARVSTYGYTF	TGCAGTGCTAGGGTGTCAACCTATGGCTACACCTTC
TRBV7-8	TRBJ1-4	NA	few	CATGGRGTQNEKLFF	TGTGCCACGGGGGGACGGGGGACGCAAAATGAAAAACTGTTTTTT
TRBV7-2	TRBJ2-2	NA	NA	CASTFGGTNTGELFF	TGTGCCAGCACATTCGGGGGCACGAACACCGGGGAGCTGTTTTTT
TRBV5-5	TRBJ2-5	TRBD2	many	CASKMNSGSKSETQYF	TGTGCCAGCAAAATGAATAGCGGGAGCAAGTCAGAGACCCAGTACTTC
TRBV11-2	TRBJ2-7	NA	NA	CASSPRTGLYEQYF	TGTGCCAGCAGCCCCCGGACAGGACTATACGAGCAGTACTTC
TRBV5-1	TRBJ1-3	NA	many	CASSLWGSGNTIYF	TGCGCCAGCAGCTTGTGGGGTTCTGGAAACACCATATATTTT
TRBV20-1	TRBJ1-5	TRBD1	many	CSAPGTVPNQPQHF	TGCAGTGCCCCAGGGACAGTTCCCAATCAGCCCCAGCATTTT
TRBV20-1	TRBJ2-7	NA	NA	CSATRTVGEQYF	TGCAGCGCTACCCGGACGGTCGGCGAGCAGTACTTC
TRBV20-1	TRBJ1-6	NA	few	CSARLGAANSPLHF	TGCAGTGCTAGATTAGGGGCCGCAAATTCACCCCTCCACTTT
TRBV12-3/TRBV12-4	TRBJ2-6	NA	NA	CASGTYSGANVLTF	TGTGCCAGCGGCACGTACTCTGGGGCCAACGTCCTGACTTTC
TRBV5-4	TRBJ2-1	NA	many	CASTSGTYNEQFF	TGTGCCAGCACGAGCGGTACCTACAATGAGCAGTTCTTC
TRBV5-1	TRBJ2-7	TRBD2	few	CASSLAQLAGQSYEQYF	TGCGCCAGCAGCTTGGCGCAACTAGCGGGACAATCCTACGAGCAGTACTTC
TRBV10-1	TRBJ1-1	NA	once	CASRLTGNTEAFF	TGCGCCAGCAGGTTGACAGGGAACACTGAAGCTTTCTTT
TRBV6-5	TRBJ1-2	NA	few	CASSYRRTGYGYTF	TGTGCCAGCAGTTACCGTCGGACCGGCTATGGCTACACCTTC
TRBV20-1	TRBJ2-4	TRBD2	NA	CSARDRSSGRFSKNIQYF	TGCAGTGCTAGAGATCGCTCTAGCGGGAGGTTTTCCAAAAACATTCAGTACTTC
TRBV12-3/TRBV12-4	TRBJ1-6	NA	NA	CASSLERQNSPLHF	TGTGCCAGCAGTTTAGAACGGCAAAATTCACCCCTCCACTTT
TRBV7-9	TRBJ1-6	NA	many	CASSQMDLLSNSPLHF	TGTGCCAGCAGCCAGATGGACCTACTATCCAATTCACCCCTCCACTTT
TRBV9	TRBJ2-2	NA	NA	CASREDWNTGELFF	TGTGCCAGCAGGGAGGACTGGAACACCGGGGAGCTGTTTTTT
TRBV7-2	TRBJ1-6	NA	few	CASSSPPSPLHF	TGTGCCAGCAGCTCACCTCCCTCGCCCCTCCACTTT
TRBV20-1	TRBJ2-1	NA	few	CSATFSGPRGEQFF	TGCAGTGCCACTTTTAGCGGACCGAGGGGTGAGCAGTTCTTC
TRBV5-1	TRBJ2-7	NA	NA	CASTSDGYSSYEQYF	TGCGCCAGCACCTCGGACGGTTACAGCTCCTACGAGCAGTACTTC
TRBV5-1	TRBJ1-6	NA	few	CASSLAFPGGGHSPLHF	TGCGCCAGCAGCTTGGCCTTCCCGGGAGGGGGTCATTCACCCCTCCACTTT
TRBV29-1	TRBJ2-3	NA	NA	CSVGTRWGTDTQYF	TGCAGCGTGGGTACTCGGTGGGGCACAGATACGCAGTATTTT
TRBV7-2	TRBJ2-3	NA	many	CASSLGGVADTQYF	TGTGCCAGCAGCTTAGGAGGGGTAGCAGATACGCAGTATTTT
TRBV29-1	TRBJ2-5	NA	NA	CSVVPAIPQETQYF	TGCAGCGTTGTCCCCGCCATCCCACAAGAGACCCAGTACTTC
TRBV4-1	TRBJ2-1	TRBD1	few	CASQPVPQGYNEQFF	TGCGCCAGTCAACCGGTCCCACAGGGGTACAATGAGCAGTTCTTC
TRBV5-1	TRBJ2-7	TRBD1	NA	CASNLAGQGYEQYF	TGCGCCAGCAATCTCGCTGGACAGGGCTACGAGCAGTACTTC
TRBV5-5	TRBJ2-2	TRBD1	many	CASSWGQSSGELFF	TGTGCCAGCAGCTGGGGACAGTCCTCCGGGGAGCTGTTTTTT
TRBV5-6	TRBJ2-3	NA	many	CASSLRQSSLTDTQYF	TGTGCCAGCAGCTTGCGGCAGTCTAGTCTCACAGATACGCAGTATTTT
TRBV20-1	TRBJ2-5	TRBD2	NA	CSARDIGLAGGVGETQYF	TGCAGTGCTAGAGATATTGGACTAGCGGGAGGAGTGGGCGAGACCCAGTACTTC
TRBV4-3	TRBJ2-7	TRBD2	once	CASSQGTSGTAGEQYF	TGCGCCAGCAGCCAAGGGACTAGCGGGACGGCCGGCGAGCAGTACTTC
TRBV7-2	TRBJ2-1	TRBD2	few	CASAEGRADNEQFF	TGTGCTTCAGCGGAGGGGAGGGCCGACAATGAGCAGTTCTTC
TRBV20-1	TRBJ1-2	NA	few	CSATRTDYGYTF	TGCAGTGCCACCAGGACAGACTATGGCTACACCTTC
TRBV10-2	TRBJ1-6	NA	NA	CASSGQGSSPLHF	TGCGCCAGCAGTGGGCAGGGTAGTTCACCCCTCCACTTT
TRBV20-1	TRBJ2-1	NA	NA	CSAGRIAVSSYNEQFF	TGCAGTGCAGGGCGGATAGCGGTTTCCTCCTACAATGAGCAGTTCTTC
TRBV30	TRBJ1-4	NA	many	CAWTGRNEKLFF	TGTGCCTGGACAGGCCGAAATGAAAAACTGTTTTTT
TRBV5-1	TRBJ2-5	NA	NA	CASSWGDRTPGTQYF	TGCGCCAGCAGCTGGGGCGACCGGACCCCGGGGACCCAGTACTTC
TRBV3-1	TRBJ1-2	NA	NA	CASSQEWGQGNYGYTF	TGTGCCAGCAGCCAAGAATGGGGCCAGGGGAACTATGGCTACACCTTC
TRBV7-2	TRBJ1-6	TRBD1	NA	CASSGGQEPNSPLHF	TGTGCCAGCAGCGGAGGACAGGAGCCCAATTCACCCCTCCACTTT
TRBV20-1	TRBJ1-5	NA	NA	CSARDPGGGNQPQHF	TGCAGTGCTAGAGATCCCGGGGGGGGCAATCAGCCCCAGCATTTT
TRBV4-3	TRBJ2-7	NA	NA	CASSQDVGIPFYEQYF	TGCGCCAGCAGCCAAGATGTCGGGATTCCCTTTTACGAGCAGTACTTC
TRBV5-6	TRBJ2-7	NA	NA	CASSLAWGRSKGSYEQYF	TGTGCCAGCAGCTTGGCTTGGGGGCGGAGTAAGGGGTCCTACGAGCAGTACTTC
TRBV20-1	TRBJ2-7	NA	NA	CSAAGTKISYEQYF	TGCAGTGCTGCCGGGACAAAAATATCCTACGAGCAGTACTTC